These T cell receptor beta chains were read from a single sample in a study of T-cell memory formation after mild COVID-19. TCRdb re-called the 5' RACE reads through MiXCR, storing one row per CDR3 protein. The sample includes about 400,000 distinct CDR3 sequences, about 25% of them seen just once. The specimen was PBMCs or a T cell subset sorted from them (not recorded which). The receptors here all came from an adult woman who had mild COVID-19 (a few samples of this study predate the infection). Cell type and time point are not known. CDR3s include the opening cysteine and the closing phenylalanine or tryptophan. The D gene is left open where the match is weak. Not all rows give a size; the values are once, few, many and, for expanded clones, a class.

V gene	J gene	clone size	D gene	CDR3 protein	CDR3 DNA
TRBV28	TRBJ2-3	few	NA	CASSSDSHAADTQYF	TGTGCCAGCAGTTCTGACAGCCATGCCGCAGATACGCAGTATTTT
TRBV2	TRBJ1-6	NA	NA	CASSVDDSVGSPLHF	TGTGCCAGCAGTGTAGACGACTCAGTGGGATCACCCCTCCACTTT
TRBV7-9	TRBJ2-1	few	NA	CASNDILVDEQFF	TGTGCCAGCAATGATATTCTCGTGGATGAGCAGTTCTTC
TRBV2	TRBJ2-5	NA	NA	CASSEWRAQETQYF	TGTGCCAGCAGTGAATGGAGGGCCCAAGAGACCCAGTACTTC
TRBV4-1	TRBJ2-3	NA	NA	CASSQIDLVSTDTQYF	TGCGCCAGCAGCCAGATTGACCTAGTAAGCACAGATACGCAGTATTTT
TRBV6-4	TRBJ2-1	few	NA	CASSPSDSSNEQFF	TGTGCCAGCAGCCCATCCGACAGTTCCAATGAGCAGTTCTTC
TRBV11-2	TRBJ2-7	few	NA	CASSSRGSNEQYF	TGTGCCAGCAGCTCAAGGGGGAGCAACGAGCAGTACTTC
TRBV21-1	TRBJ2-2	NA	NA	CASSPRGTITGELFF	TGTGCCAGCAGCCCCAGAGGCACTATCACCGGGGAGCTGTTTTTT
TRBV5-5	TRBJ2-7	many	TRBD1	CASGLRDRVPLQYF	TGTGCCAGCGGACTCCGGGACAGGGTCCCCTTGCAGTACTTC
TRBV29-1	TRBJ2-2	few	NA	CSVANPRAQPGELFF	TGCAGCGTCGCCAACCCCAGGGCGCAGCCCGGGGAGCTGTTTTTT
TRBV5-1	TRBJ2-7	NA	NA	CASSHTGHHEQYF	TGCGCCAGCAGCCACACAGGCCACCACGAGCAGTACTTC
TRBV4-3	TRBJ2-6	NA	NA	CASREHLSGANVLTF	TGCGCCAGCAGGGAACACCTCTCTGGGGCCAACGTCCTGACTTTC
TRBV28	TRBJ2-1	few	TRBD2	CASSSRGLAGVKDEQFF	TGTGCCAGCAGTTCCCGGGGACTAGCGGGAGTAAAGGATGAGCAGTTCTTC
TRBV7-9	TRBJ2-1	NA	NA	CASSLHRTSNEQFF	TGTGCCAGCAGCTTACATCGTACTAGCAATGAGCAGTTCTTC
TRBV14	TRBJ2-5	few	NA	CASSQDRGTQYF	TGTGCCAGCAGCCAAGACCGAGGGACCCAGTACTTC
TRBV3-1	TRBJ2-7	few	TRBD1	CASSLAPGGSNEQYF	TGTGCCAGCAGCCTAGCCCCAGGGGGCTCCAACGAGCAGTACTTC
TRBV9	TRBJ2-1	NA	NA	CASSRTKGFYEQFF	TGTGCCAGCAGCCGCACAAAGGGGTTTTATGAGCAGTTCTTC
TRBV12-3/TRBV12-4	TRBJ2-7	NA	TRBD2	CASSGLEGYEQYF	TGTGCCAGCAGTGGACTAGAGGGCTACGAGCAGTACTTC
TRBV15	TRBJ2-1	few	NA	CATSLKTRNEQFF	TGTGCCACCAGCCTCAAAACGAGGAATGAGCAGTTCTTC
TRBV7-9	TRBJ2-7	NA	TRBD1	CASSLPNRDRGRGPSPEQYF	TGTGCCAGCAGCTTACCAAATCGGGACAGGGGAAGGGGTCCCTCCCCCGAGCAGTACTTC
TRBV12-3/TRBV12-4	TRBJ2-1	NA	TRBD2	CASSLRAGGEQFF	TGTGCCAGCAGTTTGAGAGCGGGGGGGGAGCAGTTCTTC
TRBV19	TRBJ2-1	few	NA	CASSLQSQTPYNEQFF	TGTGCCAGTAGTCTGCAGTCACAGACACCTTACAATGAGCAGTTCTTC
TRBV4-1	TRBJ2-7	few	TRBD2	CASSPYLGGVVYEQYF	TGCGCCAGCAGCCCCTATTTGGGGGGGGTCGTCTACGAGCAGTACTTC
TRBV9	TRBJ2-3	NA	NA	CASSVGESVADTQYF	TGTGCCAGCAGCGTAGGGGAGAGCGTCGCAGATACGCAGTATTTT
TRBV12-3/TRBV12-4	TRBJ2-7	few	NA	CASSFAGGLTYEQYF	TGTGCCAGCAGTTTTGCCGGGGGCCTTACCTACGAGCAGTACTTC
TRBV5-5	TRBJ2-3	NA	NA	CASSFPGTPQSTQYF	TGTGCCAGCAGCTTCCCCGGGACACCCCAGTCTACGCAGTATTTT
TRBV9	TRBJ2-7	NA	TRBD2	CASSAGTSGKSYEQYF	TGTGCCAGCAGCGCCGGGACTAGCGGGAAATCCTACGAGCAGTACTTC
TRBV18	TRBJ2-2	NA	TRBD1	CASSPAQGALATGELFF	TGTGCCAGCTCACCCGCACAGGGGGCGCTGGCCACCGGGGAGCTGTTTTTT
TRBV24-1	TRBJ2-3	NA	TRBD2	CATSRTSGALGNTQYF	TGTGCCACCAGCAGGACTAGCGGGGCCCTAGGGAATACGCAGTATTTT
TRBV20-1	TRBJ1-5	NA	NA	CSARDWSTGGNQPQHF	TGCAGTGCTAGAGATTGGAGCACAGGCGGCAATCAGCCCCAGCATTTT
TRBV2	TRBJ1-2	NA	NA	CASSERRPHGYTF	TGTGCCAGCAGTGAGAGGCGGCCCCATGGCTACACCTTC
TRBV29-1	TRBJ1-2	NA	NA	CSVEGGFDYGYTF	TGCAGCGTTGAAGGGGGATTCGACTATGGCTACACCTTC
TRBV5-1	TRBJ2-3	NA	TRBD1	CASSLGQGAPDTQYF	TGCGCCAGCAGCCTTGGACAGGGGGCCCCAGATACGCAGTATTTT
TRBV12-3/TRBV12-4	TRBJ2-7	NA	NA	CASSLVSSDEQYF	TGTGCCAGCAGTTTGGTGTCATCGGACGAGCAGTACTTC
TRBV7-2	TRBJ2-1	NA	TRBD1	CASSSTGVLFNEQFF	TGTGCCAGCAGCTCCACAGGGGTCCTGTTTAATGAGCAGTTCTTC
TRBV19	TRBJ2-5	NA	TRBD1	CASSKGQGSETQYF	TGTGCCAGTAGTAAGGGACAGGGGTCGGAGACCCAGTACTTC
TRBV5-1	TRBJ2-3	NA	NA	CASSNDGGNTDTQYF	TGCGCCAGCAGCAACGACGGGGGTAACACAGATACGCAGTATTTT
TRBV4-3	TRBJ1-3	few	NA	CASSQAHRNTIYF	TGCGCCAGCAGCCAGGCACATAGAAACACCATATATTTT
TRBV4-1	TRBJ1-4	few	NA	CASSLSGSATNEKLFF	TGCGCCAGCAGCCTCTCGGGGTCTGCAACTAATGAAAAACTGTTTTTT
TRBV20-1	TRBJ1-2	NA	NA	CSAPRPGSYGYTF	TGCAGTGCCCCCCGGCCCGGCAGCTATGGCTACACCTTC
TRBV14	TRBJ2-7	few	NA	CASSQDIPPREQYF	TGTGCCAGCAGCCAAGACATCCCCCCGAGGGAGCAGTACTTC
TRBV29-1	TRBJ2-1	few	TRBD2	CSVQREGGPYNEQFF	TGCAGCGTTCAGCGGGAGGGGGGGCCTTACAATGAGCAGTTCTTC
TRBV29-1	TRBJ2-1	few	NA	CSVRVYNEQFF	TGCAGCGTTCGGGTGTACAATGAGCAGTTCTTC
TRBV5-1	TRBJ2-7	many	NA	CASSLAGAGREQYF	TGCGCCAGCAGCTTGGCCGGGGCAGGGCGCGAGCAGTACTTC
TRBV6-5	TRBJ1-2	few	NA	CASQSGGGANYGYTF	TGTGCCAGCCAATCCGGAGGGGGGGCCAACTATGGCTACACCTTC
TRBV20-1	TRBJ2-7	few	NA	CSARRGTLESTPYEQYF	TGCAGTGCTAGAAGGGGGACACTCGAGTCCACCCCCTACGAGCAGTACTTC
TRBV7-3	TRBJ1-1	NA	NA	CASSPGANTEAFF	TGTGCCAGCAGCCCCGGCGCGAACACTGAAGCTTTCTTT
TRBV5-1	TRBJ2-5	NA	NA	CASSLNGVQETQYF	TGCGCCAGCAGCTTGAATGGGGTACAAGAGACCCAGTACTTC
TRBV9	TRBJ2-3	once	NA	CASSVAGTSRTDTQYF	TGTGCCAGCAGCGTAGCAGGGACATCCCGCACAGATACGCAGTATTTT
TRBV5-6	TRBJ2-5	NA	TRBD2	CASSLRTSGGAEETQYF	TGTGCCAGCAGCTTAAGGACTAGCGGGGGGGCCGAAGAGACCCAGTACTTC
TRBV6-5	TRBJ2-1	few	NA	CASSPGPRSYNEQFF	TGTGCCAGCAGCCCCGGACCGCGGTCCTACAATGAGCAGTTCTTC
TRBV15	TRBJ2-3	few	NA	CATSRGDGSTDTQYF	TGTGCCACCAGCAGAGGGGACGGGAGCACAGATACGCAGTATTTT
TRBV7-9	TRBJ2-1	once	TRBD1	CASSSRDSPKNIQFF	TGTGCCAGCAGCTCTCGGGACAGCCCGAAAAACATTCAGTTCTTC
TRBV12-3/TRBV12-4	TRBJ2-1	NA	TRBD1	CASSWHDQGAQLGEQFF	TGTGCCAGCAGTTGGCACGATCAGGGGGCGCAGCTAGGTGAGCAGTTCTTC
TRBV5-5	TRBJ1-5	NA	NA	CASSLDLSNQPQHF	TGTGCCAGCAGCCTGGACTTAAGCAATCAGCCCCAGCATTTT
TRBV20-1	TRBJ2-1	few	NA	CSARGAGIYNEQFF	TGCAGTGCTAGAGGGGCTGGAATCTACAATGAGCAGTTCTTC
TRBV7-9	TRBJ2-1	few	NA	CASSPRGAGTSYNEQFF	TGTGCCAGCAGCCCAAGAGGGGCCGGGACGTCCTACAATGAGCAGTTCTTC
TRBV4-3	TRBJ2-2	NA	NA	CASSQSVLRQTVGELFF	TGCGCCAGCAGCCAATCCGTGCTCAGACAGACGGTCGGGGAGCTGTTTTTT
TRBV20-1	TRBJ2-7	NA	NA	CSAGRVGEAYEQYF	TGCAGTGCTGGTCGAGTGGGGGAAGCCTACGAGCAGTACTTC
TRBV6-2/TRBV6-3	TRBJ2-2	NA	NA	CASIETNTGELFF	TGTGCCAGCATTGAGACTAACACCGGGGAGCTGTTTTTT